Detailed here is one T cell receptor beta chain. Together with a sample-barcoded 5' primer, a J-beta primer mix was included in a second PCR lasting about 7 to 12 cycles. TCRdb reprocessed the 5' RACE reads with MiXCR, giving one entry per CDR3 protein. The table includes approximately 800,000 distinct CDR3 sequences, around 50% detected once. Trimming removed 1 base from V and 5 bases from J, with 18 bases in between. CDR1 LGHDT and CDR2 YNNKEL come from the germline V gene (reference sequence). The CDR3 consists of 16 residues. Roughly 9.5 milliliters of peripheral blood were drawn from each donor into EDTA-treated tubes. These data are taken from a study of blood T cells in healthy people across ages.

The genes are TRBV3-1 and TRBJ2-7, with D possibly matching TRBD2 (6 bases). Material: blood. The TCR comes from a man older than 75 in good health. The CDR3 protein is CASSQGLTGSVNEQYF. The CDR3, as DNA: TGTGCCAGCAGCCAAGGGTTGACCGGGAGCGTCAACGAGCAGTACTTC.